This T cell receptor (beta chain) was profiled in a study of OX40 agonist ivuxolimab in advanced cancers. Study-level information: Six ivuxolimab dose levels, 0.01 to 10 mg/kg, were given intravenously every 2 weeks.

Measured with immunoSEQ multiplex PCR; TCRdb has only the in-frame clones, and not every one. The table has approximately 45,000 clones, 85% to 90% seen once. The CDR3 runs 16 residues. Per the germline V gene, CDR1 is SGHTA and CDR2 is FQGTGA. The V and J ends lost 5 bases and 9 bases, in that order; junction bases with no gene match: 13. Whole-study findings and limits: Relative to CD4+, CD8+ T cells held more expanded clones on average. There were also nonresponders showing low normalized T-cell clonal expansion.

This clone appeared a single time. The antigen is not known. The V call is TRBV7-3, the J call TRBJ1-6, with TRBD1 matching over 7 bases. Sequencing used CD4+ or CD8+ T cells sorted from blood, obtained in a trial of the OX40 agonist ivuxolimab. This TCR came from an adult with an advanced solid tumor such as melanoma, head and neck, liver or kidney cancer. The CDR3 DNA reads as TGTGCCAGCAGCATCCGTCCAGCAGGGGGTGGTTCACCCCTCCACTTT. The encoded protein is CASSIRPAGGGSPLHF.